Sequencing of this TCR beta chain was carried out in a study of CXCR3-negative and CXCR3-positive naive CD8 T cells. The study's findings and limits: TRB CDR3 properties served as the basis for inferring TCR strength, and surface CD5 was comparable between naive subsets. TRB CDR3s were more hydrophobic in CXCR3-positive than in CXCR3-negative naive cells. Both of the naive subsets showed about the same high diversity, but memory CD8+ cells had much less. Within a donor, both naive subsets shared TRBV-TRBJ usage, unlike memory cells.

The CDR3 is made up of 14 amino acids. Looked up from germline, CDR1 is MDHEN and CDR2 is SYDVKM. UMI labels and 5' RACE were used to prepare the TRB cDNA libraries. TCRdb reprocessed the 5' RACE reads and keeps a single row for each CDR3 protein, giving no DNA. This table lists around 120,000 distinct CDR3 sequences. About this clonotype: What it binds is not known.

Sequencing was performed on naive CXCR3+ CD8+ T cells from blood. Subset described: CD45RO-CCR7+CD27+CD95- naive CD8+ T cells expressing CXCR3 (TNR3+). The sequence derives from a human donor in good health. Some clones in this sample may be carry-over from other donors' samples. The chain recombines TRBV28 with TRBJ1-2; TCRdb selects TRBD1, and the lack of DNA leaves this call unchecked. CDR3 sequence: CASSRTGNNYGYTF.